Below are 20 T cell receptor beta chains sequenced from a single sample in a study of a mutant IDH1 vaccine in newly diagnosed glioma. The protocol was immunoSEQ multiplex PCR, while the TCRdb copy is restricted to in-frame clones and leaves out a portion. In the table there are 100,000 to 120,000 clones, almost 90% of which are singletons. These receptors lack a known antigen. As for time point: week 11, during vaccination. Doses of 300 ug of mutant IDH1 20-mer peptide were given with topical imiquimod. The sample consisted of PBMCs, taken from a glioma patient whose treatment included an IDH1 peptide vaccine. The source is a woman in her 50s with glioma.

The chain joins TRBV11-1 to TRBJ2-3; D not resolved. Germline V gene data show CDR1 as SGHAT and CDR2 as FQDESV (reference sequence). CDR3 size: 13 residues. V lost 2 bases and J lost 6, with 9 bases in between. CDR3 sequence (DNA): TGTGCCAGCAGCTTACGGTTGGGTGATACGCAGTATTTT. Translated, it gives CASSLRLGDTQYF.

This chain joins TRBV6-5 and TRBJ1-1; 7 positions match TRBD1. The V segment lost 6 bases and the J segment 1 base; nucleotides outside the gene matches: 5. CDR3 size: 14 residues. The V gene's germline CDR1 is MNHEY and CDR2 SVGAGI. The CDR3 nucleotides read TGTGCCAGCAGAAACAGGGGTAGGAACACTGAAGCTTTCTTT. Translated, it gives CASRNRGRNTEAFF.

The J gene is TRBJ2-5, the V gene TRBV7-9; 7 nucleotides agree with TRBD2. The V gene's germline CDR1 is SEHNR and CDR2 FQNEAQ (reference sequence). Losses at the gene ends were 5 bases for V and 4 bases for J; bases not matched to a gene: 13. This CDR3 region has 16 residues. CDR3 in amino acids: CASSQRPSGTIETQYF. The CDR3 DNA sequence: TGTGCCAGCAGCCAGCGCCCTAGCGGAACGATAGAGACCCAGTACTTC.

This chain connects TRBV9 to TRBJ2-7, with TRBD1 identical over 7 bases. Germline trimming cut 7 bases from V and 7 bases from J; bases unmatched to any gene: 20. The germline CDR1 and CDR2 sequences are SGDLS and YYNGEE. The CDR3 sequence is 16 residues long. The CDR3 here is CASGRTGEAFRGEQYF. CDR3 nucleotides: TGTGCCAGCGGAAGAACAGGGGAAGCTTTCCGCGGAGAGCAGTACTTC.

V and J are TRBV15 and TRBJ2-5; D could derive from TRBD1 or TRBD2 (5 bases each). Near its end, the DNA agrees better with TRBJ2-7, so the J call may be wrong. Germline V gives CDR1 LNHNV, CDR2 YYDKDF (reference sequence). This CDR3 has 18 amino acids. The CDR3, as DNA: TGTGCCACCAGCACGATGAGTGCAAGAAGGGACGTTTCCTACGAGCAGTACTTC. It encodes CATSTMSARRDVSYEQYF.

A remark on this clone: The same CDR3 is also encoded by other DNA sequences in this sample. V gene TRBV18 combines with J gene TRBJ1-2, with D hard to call. Germline values: CDR1 KGHSH, CDR2 LQKENI. Trimming left V 0 bases short and J 6 bases short, with 17 bases between. This CDR3 is 16 amino acids long. The CDR3 DNA reads TGTGCCAGCTCACCACCGAGACCTCCCGGGGTAGATGGCTACACCTTC. Protein product: CASSPPRPPGVDGYTF.

Many counts were recorded for this clone. This sequence joins TRBV11-2 and TRBJ1-4, with D perhaps TRBD1 (6 bases). V lost 4 bases, J lost 1 base, and 13 bases lay in between. This CDR3 comprises 16 residues. Germline V lookup: CDR1 SGHAT, CDR2 FQNNGV. CDR3 amino acids: CASSWLRGRTNEKLFF. The CDR3 DNA sequence: TGTGCCAGCAGCTGGCTCAGGGGAAGAACTAATGAAAAACTGTTTTTT.

A single count supports this clone. The chain recombines TRBV7-6 with TRBJ2-7, with D perhaps matching TRBD1 or TRBD2 (5 bases each). Germline CDR1 SGHVS, CDR2 FNYEAQ. CDR3 length: 14 amino acids. Trimming stripped 5 bases from V and 7 bases from J, with 18 bases between. The CDR3 DNA is TGTGCCAGCAGCCCGCTAGGGGACCACTGGGAGCAGTACTTC. Translated, it gives CASSPLGDHWEQYF.

The chain links TRBV30 to TRBJ1-2; tentatively, D is TRBD1 (6 bases). The CDR3 runs 13 residues. The germline V and J ends were trimmed by 3 bases and 8 bases, with 16 bases remaining between them. Germline loops: CDR1 GTSNPN, CDR2 SVGIG (reference sequence). Here the CDR3 reads CAWSPSGGRGYTF. Here the CDR3 DNA reads TGTGCCTGGAGCCCCTCGGGGGGGCGCGGCTACACCTTC.

The rearrangement links TRBV7-9 to TRBJ2-7, with D possibly matching TRBD2 (7 bases). Trimming removed 5 bases at V and 2 bases at J, with 13 bases between. The CDR3 totals 14 residues. Germline V gene data show CDR1 as SEHNR and CDR2 as FQNEAQ (reference sequence). In DNA, the CDR3 is TGTGCCAGCAGCCTTGGGGGGGCCGCCTACGAGCAGTACTTC. This sequence encodes CASSLGGAAYEQYF.

The chain couples TRBV27 to TRBJ1-2, with 9 positions matching TRBD1. CDR3 length: 14 residues. Looked up from germline, CDR1 is MNHEY and CDR2 is SMNVEV (reference sequence). J was trimmed by 8 bases and V by 5 bases; bases with no gene match: 9. Here the CDR3 DNA reads TGTGCCAGCAGTCGGGACAGGGCTGTAGGGGGCTACACCTTC. Translating gives CASSRDRAVGGYTF.

CDR3 residues: CASSPPPGRTEAFF. In DNA, the CDR3 is TGTGCCAGCTCACCACCGCCGGGGAGGACTGAAGCTTTCTTT. The chain carries TRBV18 and TRBJ1-1, with D unclear. Germline V lookup: CDR1 KGHSH, CDR2 LQKENI. The V and J ends lost 0 bases and 5 bases respectively, with 10 bases between them. This CDR3 is 14 amino acids long.

The chain links TRBV27 to TRBJ2-7, with D tentatively TRBD2 (5 bases). There are 15 residues in the CDR3. CDR1 MNHEY and CDR2 SMNVEV come from the germline V gene (reference sequence). The V and J ends lost 8 bases and 4 bases respectively, with 21 bases between them. The CDR3 region is CASRTPGSFGYEQYF. CDR3 DNA sequence: TGTGCCAGCCGAACTCCGGGATCCTTTGGATACGAGCAGTACTTC.

For this clone: Mismatch with germline at one junction end may stem from a read error. The chain carries TRBV18 and TRBJ2-5; unclear D gene. There are 13 residues in the CDR3. The germline V gene encodes CDR1 KGHSH and CDR2 LQKENI. The DNA for the CDR3 is TGTGCCAGCTCTCCTGACACCGAAGACACCCAGTACTTC. Its protein product is CASSPDTEDTQYF.

The rearrangement links TRBV14 to TRBJ2-3; possible D gene TRBD1, 6 bases. The CDR3 totals 12 residues. Trimming stripped 4 bases from V and 10 bases from J, with 12 bases between. The germline V gene has CDR1 SGHDN and CDR2 FVKESK. The DNA for the CDR3 is TGTGCCAGCAGCCGGTTAAAGGGGGCGCAGTATTTT. It translates to CASSRLKGAQYF.

The J gene is TRBJ2-2, the V gene TRBV4-1, with 9 bases lining up with TRBD1. Germline V gives CDR1 MGHRA, CDR2 YSYEKL. The CDR3 runs to 16 residues. The trim removed 7 bases at V and 2 bases at J, leaving 8 bases unmatched. The CDR3 coding sequence is TGCGCCAGCAACCGGGACAGGGTGTTTAACACCGGGGAGCTGTTTTTT. Translation gives CASNRDRVFNTGELFF.

The genes are TRBV30 and TRBJ2-7, with 11 bases matching TRBD1. Germline values: CDR1 GTSNPN, CDR2 SVGIG (reference sequence). CDR3 size: 13 residues. J was trimmed by 3 bases and V by 6 bases; bases with no gene match: 4. CDR3 nucleotide sequence: TGTGCCTGCGGGACAGGGGGGCTCTACGAGCAGTACTTC. Its protein product is CACGTGGLYEQYF.

This chain joins TRBV5-4 and TRBJ2-7; D perhaps matches TRBD2 (5 bases). V lost 4 bases and J lost 4, with 18 bases in between. The CDR3 is 15 residues long. In germline, CDR1 is SGHNT, CDR2 YYREEE (reference sequence). The DNA of the CDR3 is TGTGCCAGCAGCCAAGTTGTGGGAGCTGGTTACGAGCAGTACTTC. Translating it yields CASSQVVGAGYEQYF.

This chain joins TRBV5-1 and TRBJ2-3; D is undetermined. Trimming took off 5 bases at V and 2 bases at J, with 9 bases between the two ends. Germline CDR1 is SGHRS and CDR2 is YFSETQ. This CDR3 spans 13 amino acids. The CDR3 DNA reads TGCGCCAGCAGTTCCTCTTTCACAGATACGCAGTATTTT. It translates to CASSSSFTDTQYF.

The V gene is TRBV2, the J gene TRBJ2-3; 8 bases fit TRBD2. The J segment lost 4 bases and the V segment lost 8 bases, leaving 5 bases of the junction unmatched. CDR3 length: 13 residues. Per the germline V gene, CDR1 is SNHLY and CDR2 is FYNNEI. CDR3 loop: CASPGGGPDTQYF. CDR3 bases: TGTGCCAGCCCCGGGGGGGGCCCAGATACGCAGTATTTT. Using reference TRBV2 and TRBJ2-3 for the parts outside the CDR3, the full variable domain is EPEVTQTPSHQVTQMGQEVILRCVPISNHLYFYWYRQILGQKVEFLVSFYNNEISEKSEIFDDQFSVERPDGSNFTLKIRSTKLEDSAMYFCASPGGGPDTQYFGPGTRLTVL.